This is a list of T cell receptor beta chains from one sample in a study of blood T cell repertoires in COVID-19. The repertoire was sequenced with immunoSEQ multiplex PCR; TCRdb's copy has only in-frame clones and lacks some. The data show about 52,000 clones, roughly nine tenths seen once. The sample was peripheral blood. The source of these receptors is a human donor with active COVID-19. The donor label of this sample is uncertain. Each CDR3 is given with its conserved first and last residue. A D gene is named only where the DNA matches it firmly.

v_gene,j_gene,d_gene,CDR3aa
TRBV4-2,TRBJ2-7,TRBD2,CASSQGTSPTYEQYF
TRBV5-1,TRBJ1-1,NA,CASSLAGYLNTEAFF
TRBV6-2/TRBV6-3,TRBJ2-3,TRBD1,CASSPGTATDTQYF
TRBV4-1,TRBJ2-5,NA,CASSRVGTRQETQYF
TRBV11-2,TRBJ2-7,NA,CASSPGEAQVEQYF
TRBV13,TRBJ1-1,NA,CASSTGGAHTEAFF
TRBV6-5,TRBJ2-3,TRBD2,CASSYGTSTRNTQYF
TRBV7-8,TRBJ2-3,NA,CASSRGLHTDTQYF
TRBV3-1/TRBV3-2,TRBJ1-2,NA,CASSQDQQDYGYTF
TRBV11-2,TRBJ2-3,NA,CASNPRGTIRGTDTQYF
TRBV6-5,TRBJ2-7,TRBD1,CASRTRQGANYEQYF
TRBV7-6,TRBJ2-1,TRBD1,CASSLGGQGAFGNEQFF
TRBV5-8,TRBJ1-1,NA,CASSFIWGGTEAFF
TRBV5-4,TRBJ2-3,TRBD2,CASYMGGRSSTDTQYF
TRBV29-1,TRBJ1-2,NA,CSVVTGSNYGYTF
TRBV2,TRBJ1-1,TRBD1,CASSERGTDNTEAFF
TRBV18,TRBJ2-3,NA,CASSPTPGTDTQYF
TRBV5-1,TRBJ2-1,NA,CASSLGRVNEQFF
TRBV9,TRBJ2-2,TRBD2,CASRRGGDTGELFF
TRBV11-1,TRBJ1-6,TRBD1,CASRQGRMSPLHF
TRBV4-2,TRBJ1-4,NA,CASSQGGAVTNEKLFF
TRBV7-6,TRBJ1-1,TRBD1,CASSLAPGRDRNTEAFF
TRBV5-4,TRBJ2-5,TRBD2,CASSLVPSGGKQETQYF
TRBV6-2/TRBV6-3,TRBJ2-2,TRBD1,CASSVLGQGRTGELFF
TRBV12-3/TRBV12-4,TRBJ1-2,NA,CASSSRQGSYTF
TRBV9,TRBJ2-3,TRBD2,CASSPGTSGGDTQYF
TRBV9,TRBJ2-5,TRBD1,CASSGRTGGRGTQYF
TRBV7-9,TRBJ2-1,TRBD2,CASSFSSGKYNEQFF
TRBV6-5,TRBJ2-4,NA,CASSYSTWDKSDIQYF